This entry describes one T cell receptor (beta chain). Its binding antigen is unknown. No per-base quality is available; no much larger clone lies one base away. These data belong to a study of cytomegalovirus exposure and HLA in healthy donors (dated by TCRdb to 2016 to 2017). At the level of the whole study: According to a later analysis, the approximately 120 validation repertoires were produced on the same platform as the approximately 620 repertoires of the first cohort. The study was designed to test whether signatures of past pathogen exposure could be identified by cataloging public T cell receptors. Besides the first cohort of around 700 subjects, a separate validation cohort made up of 120 different subjects was used. To predict cytomegalovirus infection status, the study combined high-throughput TCR immunosequencing, statistical association of individual TCRs with disease status, and machine learning.

Overall study results and their limits: Most TCR sequences were observed very rarely across donors, whereas some public TCRs were present in many individuals. In a later analysis, TCRs clustered in the first cohort were found to also tend to co-occur in the 120 or so validation repertoires, with 94% of cluster scores above 0. The authors suggested that the approach could potentially be generalized to other disease states and immunological phenotypes. In the study, approximately 160 TCR beta chains were listed as associated with cytomegalovirus. A later analysis had no HLA typing for the validation cohort, so co-occurrence there was scored across all 110 or so repertoires. Three of the identified cytomegalovirus-associated TCR beta chains were confirmed in vitro to be specific for cytomegalovirus antigens. The classifier was reported to diagnose cytomegalovirus status with high specificity and sensitivity in both the original cohort and the validation cohort.

The donors belonged to the validation cohort of around 110 subjects, which was separate from the approximately 700-subject first cohort. The CDR3 runs 16 amino acids, cysteine and phenylalanine included. Only CDR3 DNA is held: 48 bases, read in frame from base 1. For CDR1 and CDR2, the germline V gene lists SGHRS and YFSETQ. From V the trimming removes 0 bases and from J it removes 5 bases, while the gene matches leave 3 bases of the junction unaccounted for. Receptors were amplified or captured by the immunoSEQ multiplex PCR assay. Per the authors' processing: To diagnose cytomegalovirus status from the catalog of TCR beta chain sequences, a statistical classification framework was built. This is the immuneACCESS table as TCRdb keeps it, with only in-frame sequences that have V and J called. A part of the clones is gone; compared with another copy, unresolved V genes explain less than half, and the rest is unexplained. V and J calls and clone size are those listed in that table; D and trimming were worked out from the DNA. In this sample the table shows roughly 240,000 clones, about 86% of which occur a single time. The leading ten clones occupy 2.6% of the sample.

This clonotype was obtained from a man aged 18-30 years in good health and CMV-seronegative. The chain is made from TRBV5-1 and TRBJ2-1, and 12 junction bases match TRBD1. The sample was PBMCs. The encoded CDR3 is CASSLGGQGADNEQFF. The sequence in DNA is TGCGCCAGCAGCTTGGGGGGACAGGGGGCCGACAATGAGCAGTTCTTC.